Sequencing of this T cell receptor beta chain was carried out in a study of T cells in localized non-small cell lung cancer. The study's findings and limits: Adjacent uninvolved lung had the highest clonality, suggesting focused antigen responses. In adjacent lung appeared a median around 54 of the top 100 tumor clones. Heterogeneity is still possible, as just one tumor region was sequenced. Longer overall survival was linked to higher blood T cell density.

The data were produced by immunoSEQ multiplex PCR, yet TCRdb's version contains in-frame clones alone and is incomplete. The sample shows 30,000 to 45,000 clones, 90% to 95% of them seen only once. This clone is a singleton in its sample. Its antigen is currently unknown. There are 13 residues in the CDR3. Per germline, CDR1 LNHDA and CDR2 SQIVND (reference sequence). V lost 9 bases, J lost 4 bases, and 14 bases lay in between. The chain carries TRBV19 and TRBJ2-3; no clear D. The clonotype comes from a female donor over 55 with stage I lung adenocarcinoma. The starting material was peripheral blood, obtained before any cancer treatment. The CDR3 is CASARDRADTQYF. The CDR3 region has the DNA TGTGCCAGCGCAAGGGATCGAGCAGATACGCAGTATTTT.